This paragraph reports one T cell receptor beta chain. What it binds is unknown. The data stem from a study of cytomegalovirus exposure and HLA in healthy donors. Study-level background: There were fewer than 130 million unique TCR beta sequences, drawn from 200 million or so T cells, in an earlier analysis. Overall study findings and caveats: High specificity and sensitivity for cytomegalovirus status were reported for the classifier. At a 0.05 false discovery rate, a later analysis found some 17,000 TCR beta sequences to be associated with HLA alleles. Cytomegalovirus association was listed for approximately 150 TCR beta chains.

The PCR was carried out with 60 Vbeta primers and 13 Jbeta primers. Libraries were prepared by immunoSEQ multiplex PCR; TCRdb keeps only in-frame clonotypes and omits some of them. The data contain under 150,000 clones, 65% to 75% of them seen just once; the ten biggest clones take up 4% to 5%. Germline CDR1 MGHDK, CDR2 SYGVNS. This CDR3 has 12 residues. Trimming shortened V by 6 bases and J by 7 bases, and 7 bases separated the two germline ends. The chain joins TRBV25-1 to TRBJ1-6; D is uncertain. The sequence derives from a woman aged 40 to 50 in good health and CMV-seropositive. Sample: PBMCs. The CDR3 sequence: CASREQNSPLHF. The CDR3 nucleotides are TGTGCCAGCAGGGAACAGAATTCACCCCTCCACTTT.